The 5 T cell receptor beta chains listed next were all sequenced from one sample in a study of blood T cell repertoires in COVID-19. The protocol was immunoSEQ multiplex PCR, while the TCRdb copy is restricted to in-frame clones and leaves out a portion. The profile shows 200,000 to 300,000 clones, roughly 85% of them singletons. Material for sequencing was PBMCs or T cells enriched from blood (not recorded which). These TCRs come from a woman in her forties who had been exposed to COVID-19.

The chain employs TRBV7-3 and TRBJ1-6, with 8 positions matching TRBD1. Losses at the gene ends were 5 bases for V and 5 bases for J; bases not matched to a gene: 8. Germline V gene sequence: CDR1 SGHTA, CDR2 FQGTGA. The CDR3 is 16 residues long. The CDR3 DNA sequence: TGTGCCAGCAGCGCGTTGGGACAGGAAGATAATTCACCCCTCCACTTT. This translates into CASSALGQEDNSPLHF.

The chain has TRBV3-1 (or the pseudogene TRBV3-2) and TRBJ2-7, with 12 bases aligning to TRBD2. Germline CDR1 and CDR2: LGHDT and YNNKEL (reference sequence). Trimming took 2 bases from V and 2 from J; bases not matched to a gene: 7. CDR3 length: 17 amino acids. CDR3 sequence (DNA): TGTGCCAGCAGCCAACCCGGACTAGCGGGGACCCCCTACGAGCAGTACTTC. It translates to CASSQPGLAGTPYEQYF.

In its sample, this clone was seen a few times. CDR3 protein: CASSADRARSYNSPLHF. The CDR3 nucleotides are TGTGCCAGCAGTGCCGACAGGGCACGATCCTATAATTCACCCCTCCACTTT. J is TRBJ1-6 and V is TRBV6-1, with 7 nucleotides matching TRBD1. The V gene's germline CDR1 is MNHNS and CDR2 SASEGT. The V segment lost 4 bases and the J segment 1 base; nucleotides outside the gene matches: 7. There are 17 residues in the CDR3.

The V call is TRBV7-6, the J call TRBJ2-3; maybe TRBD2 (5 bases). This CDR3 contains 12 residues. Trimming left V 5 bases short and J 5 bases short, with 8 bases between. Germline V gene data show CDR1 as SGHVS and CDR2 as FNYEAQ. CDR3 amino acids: CASSQREDTQYF. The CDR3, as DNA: TGTGCCAGCAGCCAGAGGGAAGATACGCAGTATTTT.

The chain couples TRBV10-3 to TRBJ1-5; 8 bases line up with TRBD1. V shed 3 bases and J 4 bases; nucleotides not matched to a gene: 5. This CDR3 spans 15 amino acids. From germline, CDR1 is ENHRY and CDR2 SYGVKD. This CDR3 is CAISEGQGRNQPQHF. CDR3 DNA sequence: TGTGCCATCAGTGAAGGACAGGGTAGGAATCAGCCCCAGCATTTT.